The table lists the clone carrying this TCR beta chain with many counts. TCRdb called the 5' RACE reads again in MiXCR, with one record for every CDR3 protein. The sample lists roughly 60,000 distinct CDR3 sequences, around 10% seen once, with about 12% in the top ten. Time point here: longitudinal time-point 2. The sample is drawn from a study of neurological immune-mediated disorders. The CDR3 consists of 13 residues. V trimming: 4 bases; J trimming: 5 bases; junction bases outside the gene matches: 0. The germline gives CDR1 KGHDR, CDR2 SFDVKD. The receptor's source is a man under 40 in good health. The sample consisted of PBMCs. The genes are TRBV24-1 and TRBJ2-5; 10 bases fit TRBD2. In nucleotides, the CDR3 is TGTGCCACCAGTGAAGCGGGGGGGGAGACCCAGTACTTC. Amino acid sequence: CATSEAGGETQYF.